This TCR beta chain came from a study of cytomegalovirus exposure and HLA in healthy donors. As for the study in general: In a later analysis, it was reported that the 120 validation repertoires had been produced on the same platform as the 550 to 850 repertoires belonging to the first cohort. The study, taken as a whole, reports: Accounts indicate the classifier identified cytomegalovirus status with strong specificity and sensitivity. CMV antigen specificity was confirmed in vitro for three CMV-associated chains. Most TCR sequences were rare, but some public TCRs occurred in many donors.

Points on this clone: Its matching antigen is unknown.

Measured with immunoSEQ multiplex PCR; TCRdb has only the in-frame clones, and not every one. The table records 140,000 to 150,000 clones, 85% to 95% of them present only once. Germline V CDR1 and CDR2: SGHTA, FQGNSA. V lost 5 bases, J lost 4 bases, and 12 bases lay in between. This CDR3 is built from 14 residues. Material: PBMCs. The chain combines TRBV7-2 with TRBJ1-3; the D is unclear. This TCR came from a man aged 18 to 29 in good health and CMV-seropositive. The CDR3 loop reads CASSRGGKGNTIYF. As DNA, the CDR3 is TGTGCCAGCAGCCGCGGAGGGAAGGGAAACACCATATATTTT.